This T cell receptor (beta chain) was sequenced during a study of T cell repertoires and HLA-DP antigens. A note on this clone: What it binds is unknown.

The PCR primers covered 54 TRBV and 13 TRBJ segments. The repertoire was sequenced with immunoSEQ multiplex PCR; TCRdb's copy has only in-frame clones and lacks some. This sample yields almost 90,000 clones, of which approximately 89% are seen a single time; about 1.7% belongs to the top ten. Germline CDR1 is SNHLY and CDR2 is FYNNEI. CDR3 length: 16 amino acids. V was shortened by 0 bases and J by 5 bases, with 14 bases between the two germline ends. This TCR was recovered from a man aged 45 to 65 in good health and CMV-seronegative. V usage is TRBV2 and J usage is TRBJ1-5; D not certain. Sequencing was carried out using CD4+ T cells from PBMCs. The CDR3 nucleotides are TGTGCCAGCAGTGAAGCGGCAACCACCGGGCATCAGCCCCAGCATTTT. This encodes CASSEAATTGHQPQHF.